These T cell receptor beta chains were read from a single sample in a study of blood T cell repertoires in COVID-19. Produced via immunoSEQ multiplex PCR; TCRdb's table is partial and in-frame only. The sample shows roughly 50,000 clones, over 80% of them seen only once. Sequenced: peripheral blood. The receptors were gathered from a man aged 50-60 years with acute or convalescent COVID-19. Both conserved end residues are part of each CDR3. The D gene is left open where the match is weak. Not every row has a clone size; where given, it reads once, few, many or a size class.

j_call	v_call	clone_size	d_call	cdr3_nt	cdr3_aa
TRBJ1-6	TRBV5-6	few	NA	TGTGCCAGCAGCTCTACAGGGAACTATAATTCACCCCTCCACTTT	CASSSTGNYNSPLHF
TRBJ1-3	TRBV18	NA	TRBD1	TGTGCCAGCTCGGGACAGGGTTACTCTGGAAACACCATATATTTT	CASSGQGYSGNTIYF
TRBJ2-1	TRBV2	NA	NA	TGTGCCAGCAGTGGCGGGAAAGGCAATGAGCAGTTCTTC	CASSGGKGNEQFF
TRBJ2-7	TRBV2	NA	NA	TGTGCCAGCAGACAGAGGGGACTGAACTACGAGCAGTACTTC	CASRQRGLNYEQYF
TRBJ2-7	TRBV7-8	NA	NA	TGTGCCAGCAGCTTAGTCAGTGCGGGCGAGCAGTACTTC	CASSLVSAGEQYF
TRBJ2-7	TRBV24-1	NA	TRBD2	TGTGCCACCAGTGATCTGGGAGGGATCGAGCAGTACTTC	CATSDLGGIEQYF
TRBJ2-1	TRBV5-6	NA	NA	TGTGCCAGCAGCCCCGTCGGGGTTGACAATGAGCAGTTCTTC	CASSPVGVDNEQFF
TRBJ1-4	TRBV15	NA	TRBD1	TGTGCCACCAGGGGCACCGCCGGGACAGGATATGAAAAACTGTTTTTT	CATRGTAGTGYEKLFF
TRBJ1-5	TRBV19	NA	TRBD1	TGTGCCAGCGGCGGGACAGTCTTGGGGATGAGCCAGCATTTT	CASGGTVLGMSQHF
TRBJ1-1	TRBV19	NA	NA	TGTGCCAGTACGGGGGATTCGACTGAAGCTTTCTTT	CASTGDSTEAFF
TRBJ1-5	TRBV19	once	NA	TGTGCCAGTAGTAACGGGGGTTTACGGCCCCAGCATTTT	CASSNGGLRPQHF
TRBJ2-7	TRBV18	NA	NA	TGTGCCAGCTCACCACCTCCCGGCTACGAGCAGTACTTC	CASSPPPGYEQYF
TRBJ1-1	TRBV30	NA	NA	TGTGCCTGGAGCTTGGAGCGGGACACTGAAGCTTTCTTT	CAWSLERDTEAFF
TRBJ2-2	TRBV24-1	few	NA	TGTGCCACCAGTGACCCAGCACAGGCTAGCGGGGAGCTGTTTTTT	CATSDPAQASGELFF
TRBJ1-2	TRBV18	NA	NA	TGTGCCAGCTCAGGATCAGGGATGGATGGCTACACCTTC	CASSGSGMDGYTF
TRBJ2-1	TRBV7-2	NA	TRBD1	TGTGCCAGCAGCACCTCAGGGGGCAATGAGCAGTTCTTC	CASSTSGGNEQFF
TRBJ2-7	TRBV3-1/TRBV3-2	NA	TRBD1	TGTGCCAGCAGCCCATTATGGACAGGGAGCTCCTACGAGCAGTACTTC	CASSPLWTGSSYEQYF
TRBJ2-3	TRBV6-6	NA	TRBD2	TGTGCCAGCAGTTACGCTAGCGGGTACGGGGTAGATACGCAGTATTTT	CASSYASGYGVDTQYF
TRBJ1-1	TRBV3-1/TRBV3-2	NA	NA	TGTGCCAGCAGCCCCCTACAGGGGAACACTGAAGCTTTCTTT	CASSPLQGNTEAFF
TRBJ1-1	TRBV19	NA	NA	TGTGCCAGCATCAGGGCCACTGAAGCTTTCTTT	CASIRATEAFF
TRBJ2-5	TRBV2	NA	TRBD2	TGTGCCAGTAACAGACGAAGCGGGGGGGCGGTAGAGACCCAGTACTTC	CASNRRSGGAVETQYF
TRBJ1-1	TRBV2	NA	TRBD1	TGTGCCAGCAGTGTCAGGGGGAGCCTCCTGGGCACTGAAGCTTTCTTT	CASSVRGSLLGTEAFF
TRBJ2-1	TRBV21-1	NA	NA	TGTGCCAGCAGCAAGGGACAGTACAAGTTCAGCTCCTACAATGAGCAGTTCTTC	CASSKGQYKFSSYNEQFF
TRBJ1-5	TRBV5-8	NA	NA	TGTGCCAGCAGGCCAGGGTTCGTGGGGCAGCCCCAGCATTTT	CASRPGFVGQPQHF
TRBJ1-5	TRBV28	NA	TRBD1	TGTGCCAGCAGTATTCCGACAGGGATTCAACAGCCCCAGCATTTT	CASSIPTGIQQPQHF
TRBJ1-2	TRBV14	NA	NA	TGTGCCAGCAGCCAAGATAACCGGAACTATGGCTACACCTTC	CASSQDNRNYGYTF
TRBJ1-1	TRBV6-5	NA	TRBD1	TGTGCCAGCAGACCGACAGGGGCCCAGGCTTTCTTT	CASRPTGAQAFF
TRBJ2-7	TRBV5-5	NA	TRBD2	TGTGCCAGCAGCTCGCCGGGGGGTTCTACCTACGAGCAGTACTTC	CASSSPGGSTYEQYF
TRBJ2-1	TRBV11-2	NA	TRBD1	TGTGCCAGCAGCTTGACAGGGGGCGGGAATGAGCAGTTCTTC	CASSLTGGGNEQFF
TRBJ2-5	TRBV5-4	NA	NA	TGTGCCAGCAGCTTGGGTCTCAACGAGGAGACCCAGTACTTC	CASSLGLNEETQYF
TRBJ2-1	TRBV6-5	NA	TRBD1	TGTGCCAGCAGATCGTGGACAGGGGGTTCGAATGAGCAGTTCTTC	CASRSWTGGSNEQFF
TRBJ2-1	TRBV5-1	few	TRBD1	TGCGCCAGCAGCTTGGCCATGGACAGGGTTAACAATGAGCAGTTCTTC	CASSLAMDRVNNEQFF
TRBJ2-1	TRBV2	NA	TRBD2	TGTGCCAGCAGCCTTGGGGGACTAGCAGAAAACAATGAGCAGTTCTTC	CASSLGGLAENNEQFF
TRBJ1-6	TRBV28	NA	TRBD1	TGTGCCAGCAGCCTCGGGACAGCTTTTAATTCACCCCTCCACTTT	CASSLGTAFNSPLHF
TRBJ2-1	TRBV5-1	NA	TRBD2	TGCGCCAGCAGCGGCGGGGGGAACTCCTACAATGAGCAGTTCTTC	CASSGGGNSYNEQFF
TRBJ2-5	TRBV10-1	NA	TRBD1	TGCGCCAGCAGTGACCTGTTACAGGGGGCTGTCGAGACCCAGTACTTC	CASSDLLQGAVETQYF
TRBJ2-7	TRBV9	NA	TRBD2	TGTGCCAGCAGCGCGGGACTAGCGGACCCTTACGAGCAGTACTTC	CASSAGLADPYEQYF
TRBJ1-6	TRBV3-1/TRBV3-2	NA	TRBD1	TGTGCCAGCAGCCAGGGGGACAGGATAGATTCACCCCTCCACTTT	CASSQGDRIDSPLHF
TRBJ2-1	TRBV3-1/TRBV3-2	NA	NA	TGTGCCAGCAGCCAAGAGCGGGCCTCCTACAATGAGCAGTTCTTC	CASSQERASYNEQFF
TRBJ2-1	TRBV28	once	TRBD1	TGTGCCAGCAGCGTCCCGACAGGGTCCTACAATGAGCAGTTCTTC	CASSVPTGSYNEQFF